One and the same sample provided the 19 T cell receptor beta chains below, sequenced in a study of blood T cell repertoires in COVID-19. Profiling relied on immunoSEQ multiplex PCR, and the TCRdb table lists in-frame clones only, not all of them. The repertoire consists of 230,000 or so clones, with about 86% occurring once and the leading ten covering roughly 3.6%. Sequences were obtained from PBMCs or T cells enriched from blood (not recorded which). These receptor sequences come from a man over 45 who had recovered from COVID-19.

The V call is TRBV19, the J call TRBJ2-1, with 11 bases that match TRBD2. V was pared by 6 bases and J by 5 bases, with 3 bases of the junction left unmatched. Germline CDR1 is LNHDA and CDR2 is SQIVND (reference sequence). There are 14 residues in the CDR3. In DNA, the CDR3 is TGTGCCAGTAGAAGACTAGCGGGAAACAATGAGCAGTTCTTC. Translation gives CASRRLAGNNEQFF. Full variable domain (remainder filled in from reference TRBV19 and TRBJ2-1): DGGITQSPKYLFRKEGQNVTLSCEQNLNHDAMYWYRQDPGQGLRLIYYSQIVNDFQKGDIAEGYSVSREKKESFPLTVTSAQKNPTAFYLCASRRLAGNNEQFFGPGTRLTVL.

The chain employs TRBV28 and TRBJ1-2; possibly TRBD1 for D (6 bases). Germline CDR1 MDHEN, CDR2 SYDVKM. The V end lost 6 bases, the J end lost 4 bases, and 9 bases lay between the germline ends. This CDR3 is 12 amino acids long. The CDR3 loop reads CASSRGIYGYTF. The DNA for the CDR3 is TGTGCCAGCAGCAGGGGAATCTATGGCTACACCTTC.

This clone was counted between two and nine times. V is TRBV27 and J is TRBJ2-1; D may be TRBD2 (5 bases). The CDR3 has 12 amino acids. Trimming removed 2 bases at V and 9 bases at J, with 8 bases between. The germline V gene encodes CDR1 MNHEY and CDR2 SMNVEV (reference sequence). The CDR3 bases are TGTGCCAGCAGTTTACTCGGGGTTGAGCAGTTCTTC. It is translated as CASSLLGVEQFF.

The gene calls are TRBV24-1 and TRBJ2-3, with TRBD2 identical over 10 bases. The ends lost 4 bases at V and 2 bases at J; junction bases unmatched: 5. Germline CDR1 KGHDR, CDR2 SFDVKD. The length of the CDR3 is 16 residues. CDR3 residues: CATSDRTSGYTDTQYF. CDR3 DNA sequence: TGTGCCACCAGTGACCGGACTAGCGGCTACACAGATACGCAGTATTTT.

The gene calls are TRBV15 and TRBJ2-3, with TRBD2 identical over 7 bases. The V gene's germline CDR1 is LNHNV and CDR2 YYDKDF (reference sequence). With 0 bases clipped from V and 4 bases from J, the junction kept 16 bases outside the gene matches. CDR3 length: 19 amino acids. This CDR3 reads CATSRDLGIGGSNPDTQYF. CDR3 DNA: TGTGCCACCAGCAGAGATCTTGGGATTGGCGGGAGTAACCCAGATACGCAGTATTTT.

Points on this clone: The identical CDR3 is also encoded by other nucleotide sequences in the sample. The chain employs TRBV27 and TRBJ1-1; D is unclear. This CDR3 is built from 12 residues. Per germline, CDR1 MNHEY and CDR2 SMNVEV (reference sequence). Trimming stripped 2 bases from V and 5 bases from J, with 6 bases between. CDR3 amino acids: CASSLPGTEAFF. As DNA, the CDR3 is TGTGCCAGCAGTTTACCCGGGACTGAAGCTTTCTTT.

The count of this clone is one. The genes are TRBV7-6 and TRBJ2-1; 7 positions match TRBD2. The CDR3 runs 16 residues. Germline V gene sequence: CDR1 SGHVS, CDR2 FNYEAQ. V was pared by 4 bases and J by 6 bases, with 12 bases of the junction left unmatched. The DNA of the CDR3 is TGTGCCAGCAGCTCGAACAGCCTGGGGGGGGGCAATGAGCAGTTCTTC. Translating it yields CASSSNSLGGGNEQFF.

The rearrangement links TRBV19 to TRBJ2-3, with 12 bases aligning to TRBD2. CDR1 and CDR2 from the germline V gene are LNHDA and SQIVND (reference sequence). Losses at the gene ends were 4 bases for V and 4 bases for J; bases not matched to a gene: 15. The CDR3 sequence is 19 residues long. The DNA of the CDR3 is TGTGCCAGTAGTACATTCTCCCTAGCGGGGGGGTCAATTCCAGATACGCAGTATTTT. This sequence encodes CASSTFSLAGGSIPDTQYF.

This clone was counted only a few times. V and J are TRBV7-9 and TRBJ1-1, with a weak D call TRBD1 (5 bases). The CDR3 has 14 amino acids. Looked up from germline, CDR1 is SEHNR and CDR2 is FQNEAQ (reference sequence). Trimming stripped 4 bases from V and 7 bases from J, with 16 bases between. The CDR3 loop is CASSSSGGTGEAFF. The CDR3 nucleotides are TGTGCCAGCAGCTCCTCCGGGGGGACGGGTGAAGCTTTCTTT.

The chain recombines TRBV18 with TRBJ1-1; the D is unclear. Germline CDR1 and CDR2: KGHSH and LQKENI. Deletions cut 2 bases from V and 13 bases from J, with 17 bases between. The CDR3 runs to 13 residues. The CDR3 DNA is TGTGCCAGCTCACCAGGTTGGGCAGATGAGGGTTTCTTT. Protein: CASSPGWADEGFF.

This clone turned up a few times. Different DNA sequences within this sample yield the same CDR3. This rearrangement joins TRBV7-8 to TRBJ2-1, with 12 bases fitting TRBD2. CDR3 length equals 17 residues. Per the germline V gene, CDR1 is SGHVS and CDR2 is FQNEAQ. V shed 5 bases, J shed 0 bases, and the junction held 5 bases outside the gene matches. Here the CDR3 reads CASSLTSGGLSYNEQFF. DNA of the CDR3: TGTGCCAGCAGCCTGACTAGCGGGGGCCTCTCCTACAATGAGCAGTTCTTC.

The chain links TRBV5-1 to TRBJ2-7, with TRBD2 identical over 12 bases. Unmatched junction bases numbered 14, after V lost 4 bases and J lost 6 bases. The CDR3 runs 17 residues. The germline V gene encodes CDR1 SGHRS and CDR2 YFSETQ. The CDR3 loop is CASSTWRTSGGSREQYF. In DNA, the CDR3 is TGCGCCAGCAGCACCTGGCGCACTAGCGGGGGGTCTCGCGAGCAGTACTTC.

This chain joins TRBV20-1 and TRBJ1-2; TRBD1 matches at 9 bases. CDR3 length equals 15 residues. Germline V CDR1 and CDR2: DFQATT, SNEGSKA (reference sequence). With 3 bases clipped from V and 2 bases from J, the junction kept 7 bases outside the gene matches. CDR3 sequence (DNA): TGCAGTGCTAGTGGGGACAGGGTTAACAACTATGGCTACACCTTC. It specifies CSASGDRVNNYGYTF.

This clone was observed a handful of times. The chain couples TRBV28 to TRBJ1-2; D is ambiguous. The CDR3 totals 14 residues. Germline CDR1 reads MDHEN; CDR2 reads SYDVKM. V lost 3 bases and J lost 8, with 16 bases in between. The CDR3 nucleotides read TGTGCCAGCAGTTTCGAGCCCTATGCGGGGGGCTACACCTTC. This encodes CASSFEPYAGGYTF.

The chain employs TRBV12-3 or TRBV12-4 and TRBJ1-1; a possible D gene is TRBD1 (5 bases). V was cut by 8 bases and J by 3 bases, with 13 bases left in between. The CDR3 is made up of 13 amino acids. The CDR3 here is CASVLGGYTEAFF. CDR3 nucleotide sequence: TGTGCCAGCGTCCTGGGGGGTTACACTGAAGCTTTCTTT.

J is TRBJ1-6 and V is TRBV19; tentative D call: TRBD1 (6 bases). CDR3 size: 14 residues. Trimming pared 5 bases from V and 10 bases from J, leaving 15 bases between. Germline loops: CDR1 LNHDA, CDR2 SQIVND (reference sequence). Here the CDR3 reads CASSSTQGWSPLHF. The CDR3 DNA is TGTGCCAGTAGTTCGACGCAGGGGTGGTCACCCCTCCACTTT.

The genes are TRBV10-3 and TRBJ2-4; tentatively, D is TRBD2 (5 bases). V was cut by 3 bases and J by 8 bases, with 14 bases left in between. Germline loops: CDR1 ENHRY, CDR2 SYGVKD. CDR3 size: 14 residues. The CDR3 DNA reads as TGTGCCATCAGTGATGGCACTAGTAATGACATTCAGTACTTC. Translation: CAISDGTSNDIQYF.

This clone was seen only a few times. The chain recombines TRBV6-5 with TRBJ2-3; 9 nucleotides align to TRBD2. V gave up 6 bases and J gave up 5 bases; unmatched junction bases: 9. Germline V gives CDR1 MNHEY, CDR2 SVGAGI. This CDR3 has 15 amino acids. The CDR3 DNA follows: TGTGCCAGCAGGAGGAGCGGGGGGTTTGGAGATACGCAGTATTTT. As protein: CASRRSGGFGDTQYF.

DNA of the CDR3: TGTGCCAGCTCACCACTTCTAGCCGGGGAGCTGTTTTTT. Translated: CASSPLLAGELFF. V and J are TRBV18 and TRBJ2-2; D gene ambiguous. Per germline, CDR1 KGHSH and CDR2 LQKENI. This CDR3 region has 13 residues. V lost 1 base to trimming and J lost 6 bases, with 6 bases between them.